This T cell receptor (beta chain) was identified during a study of response to subunit inactivated influenza vaccine. Each CDR3 protein gets one entry after TCRdb re-called the RT-PCR reads with MiXCR. Altogether roughly 170,000 distinct CDR3 sequences are present, around 9% being singletons, with the ten largest covering 11%. Germline CDR1 SGHDN, CDR2 FVKESK. The CDR3 sequence is 15 residues long. V lost 1 base to trimming and J lost 7 bases, with 14 bases between them. This chain joins TRBV14 and TRBJ2-1; a possible D gene is TRBD2 (7 bases). The source material was non-naive T cells sorted from PBMCs, sampled on the day of vaccination. The sequence derives from a man aged 45-65 years who received an inactivated influenza vaccine. This CDR3 is CASSQVGGAGNEQFF. The CDR3 DNA reads as TGTGCCAGCAGCCAAGTAGGGGGGGCAGGTAATGAGCAGTTCTTC.